The TCR beta chain described here comes from a study of technical replicates of blood from several donors (dated by TCRdb to about 2017). Details on this clone: The target of this receptor is not known. No per-base quality is available; no much larger clone lies one base away.

Libraries came from the immunoSEQ multiplex PCR assay. The table comes from immuneACCESS by way of TCRdb, which keeps in-frame sequences with V and J called. Part of the clones is missing from these tables; in studies checked, under half for an unresolved V gene and the rest for unknown reasons. For this sample there are approximately 92,000 clones; around 95% appear just once. 0.21% of the sample comes from the top ten. This clonotype was obtained from a human donor in good health. Sequencing input: T cells isolated from PBMCs.

The CDR3: CASSPGQGAYEQYF. The sequenced DNA: TGTGCCAGCAGTCCGGGACAGGGGGCCTACGAGCAGTACTTC. The rearrangement joined TRBV6-1 to TRBJ2-7, with TRBD1 identical over 11 junction bases. Based on the germline V gene, the CDR1 and CDR2 sequences are MNHNS and SASEGT. At the junction V is shortened by 5 bases and J by 2 bases; bases outside the gene matches: 2. The CDR3 measures 14 amino acids from cysteine to phenylalanine. The kept DNA is CDR3 alone, 42 bases in frame from the first base.